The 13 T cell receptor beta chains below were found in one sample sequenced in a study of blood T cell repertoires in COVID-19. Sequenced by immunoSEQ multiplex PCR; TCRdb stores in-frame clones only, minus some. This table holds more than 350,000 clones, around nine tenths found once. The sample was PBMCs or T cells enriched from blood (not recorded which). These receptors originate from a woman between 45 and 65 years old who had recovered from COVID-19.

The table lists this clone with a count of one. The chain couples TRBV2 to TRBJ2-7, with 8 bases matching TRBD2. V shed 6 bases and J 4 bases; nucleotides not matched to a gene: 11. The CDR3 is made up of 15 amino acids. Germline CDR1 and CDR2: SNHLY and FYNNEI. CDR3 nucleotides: TGTGCCAGCAGGAGGTCCCCGGGGGGGCAGTACGAGCAGTACTTC. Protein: CASRRSPGGQYEQYF.

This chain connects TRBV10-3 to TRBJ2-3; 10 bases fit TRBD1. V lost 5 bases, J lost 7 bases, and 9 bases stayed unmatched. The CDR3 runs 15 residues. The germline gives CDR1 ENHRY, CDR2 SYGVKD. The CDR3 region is CAISIGDRGTNTQYF. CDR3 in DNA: TGTGCCATCAGTATAGGGGACAGGGGTACGAATACGCAGTATTTT.

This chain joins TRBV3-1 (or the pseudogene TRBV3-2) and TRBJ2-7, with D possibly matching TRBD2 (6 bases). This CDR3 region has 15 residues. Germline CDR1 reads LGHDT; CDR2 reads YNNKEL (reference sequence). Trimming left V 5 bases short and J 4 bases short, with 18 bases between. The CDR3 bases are TGTGCCAGCAGCTCCCACGGAGCGGGTAGGTACGAGCAGTACTTC. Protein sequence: CASSSHGAGRYEQYF.

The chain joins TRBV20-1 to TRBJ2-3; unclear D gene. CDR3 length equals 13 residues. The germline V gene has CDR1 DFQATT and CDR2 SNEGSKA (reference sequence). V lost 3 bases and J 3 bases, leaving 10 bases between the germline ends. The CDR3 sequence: CSASSPRTDTQYF. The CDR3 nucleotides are TGCAGTGCTAGTTCCCCTAGGACAGATACGCAGTATTTT.

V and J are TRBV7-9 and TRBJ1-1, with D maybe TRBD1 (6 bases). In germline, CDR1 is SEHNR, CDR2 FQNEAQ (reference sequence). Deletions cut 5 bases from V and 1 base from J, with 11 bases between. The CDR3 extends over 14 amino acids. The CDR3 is CASSGYRENTEAFF. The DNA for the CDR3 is TGTGCCAGCAGCGGCTACAGGGAGAACACTGAAGCTTTCTTT.

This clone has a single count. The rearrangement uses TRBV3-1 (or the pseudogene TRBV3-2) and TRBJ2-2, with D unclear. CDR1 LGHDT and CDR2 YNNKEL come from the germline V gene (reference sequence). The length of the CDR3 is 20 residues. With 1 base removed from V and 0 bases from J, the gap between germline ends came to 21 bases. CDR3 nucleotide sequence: TGTGCCAGCAGCCAAGTCACTCCCGATGCAATAAAGACGAACACCGGGGAGCTGTTTTTT. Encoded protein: CASSQVTPDAIKTNTGELFF.

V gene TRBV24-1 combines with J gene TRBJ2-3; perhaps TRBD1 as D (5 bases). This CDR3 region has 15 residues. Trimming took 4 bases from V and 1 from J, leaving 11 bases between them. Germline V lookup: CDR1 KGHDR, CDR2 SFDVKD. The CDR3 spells CATSDPRVGTDTQYF. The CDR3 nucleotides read TGTGCCACCAGTGACCCCAGGGTAGGCACAGATACGCAGTATTTT.

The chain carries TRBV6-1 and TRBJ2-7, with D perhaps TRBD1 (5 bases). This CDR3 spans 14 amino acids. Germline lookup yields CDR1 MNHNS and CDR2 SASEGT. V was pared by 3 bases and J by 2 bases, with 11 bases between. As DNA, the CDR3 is TGTGCCAGCAGTGAGGTGGACACCACCTACGAGCAGTACTTC. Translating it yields CASSEVDTTYEQYF.

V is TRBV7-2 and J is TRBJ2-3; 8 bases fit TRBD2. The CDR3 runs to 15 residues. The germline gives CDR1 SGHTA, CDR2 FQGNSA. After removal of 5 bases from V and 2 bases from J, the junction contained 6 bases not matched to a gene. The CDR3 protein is CASSLRRGATDTQYF. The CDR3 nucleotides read TGTGCCAGCAGCCTCAGGCGGGGGGCCACAGATACGCAGTATTTT.

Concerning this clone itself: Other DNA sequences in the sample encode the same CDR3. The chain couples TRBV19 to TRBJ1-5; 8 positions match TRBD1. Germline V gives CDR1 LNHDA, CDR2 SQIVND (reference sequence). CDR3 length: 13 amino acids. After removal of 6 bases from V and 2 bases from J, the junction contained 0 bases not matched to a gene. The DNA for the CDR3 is TGTGCCAGTAGGGACAGGGGCAATCAGCCCCAGCATTTT. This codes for CASRDRGNQPQHF.

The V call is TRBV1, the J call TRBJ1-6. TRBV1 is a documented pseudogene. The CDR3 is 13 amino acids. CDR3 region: CTSSRRSNSPLHF. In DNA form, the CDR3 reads TGCACCAGCAGCCGCCGGAGTAATTCACCCCTCCACTTT.

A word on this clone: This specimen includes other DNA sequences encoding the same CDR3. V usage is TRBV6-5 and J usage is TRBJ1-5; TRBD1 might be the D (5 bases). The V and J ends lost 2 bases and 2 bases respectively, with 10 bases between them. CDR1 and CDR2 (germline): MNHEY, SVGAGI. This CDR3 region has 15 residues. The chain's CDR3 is CASSYGQGGNQPQHF. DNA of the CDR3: TGTGCCAGCAGTTACGGGCAGGGTGGCAATCAGCCCCAGCATTTT.

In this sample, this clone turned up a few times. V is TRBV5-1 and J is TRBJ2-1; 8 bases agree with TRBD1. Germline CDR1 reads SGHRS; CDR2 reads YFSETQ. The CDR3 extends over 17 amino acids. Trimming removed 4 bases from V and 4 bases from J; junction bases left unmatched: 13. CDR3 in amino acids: CASSPETRDRRYNEQFF. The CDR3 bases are TGCGCCAGCAGCCCAGAAACCCGGGACAGGAGATACAATGAGCAGTTCTTC.